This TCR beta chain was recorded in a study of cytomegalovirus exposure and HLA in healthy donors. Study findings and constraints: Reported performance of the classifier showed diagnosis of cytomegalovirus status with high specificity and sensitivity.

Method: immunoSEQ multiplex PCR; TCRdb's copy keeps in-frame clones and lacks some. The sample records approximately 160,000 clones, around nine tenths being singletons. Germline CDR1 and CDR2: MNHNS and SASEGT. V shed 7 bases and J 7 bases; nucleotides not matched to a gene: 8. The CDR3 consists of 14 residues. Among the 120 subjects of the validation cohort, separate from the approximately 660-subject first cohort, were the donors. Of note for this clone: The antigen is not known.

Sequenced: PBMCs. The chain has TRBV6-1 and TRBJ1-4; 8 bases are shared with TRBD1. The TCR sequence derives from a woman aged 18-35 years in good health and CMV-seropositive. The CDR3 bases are TGTGCCAGCAAAAACAGGGGGAAGAGTGAAAAACTGTTTTTT. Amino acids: CASKNRGKSEKLFF.